These 7 T cell receptor beta chains came from one sample sequenced in a study of Graves' ophthalmopathy and Graves' hyperthyroidism. RNA transcripts were the template, and TCR beta CDR3 regions were amplified from them. HTBI-primed first-round RT-PCR preceded second-round multiplex PCR. TCRdb passed the multiplex PCR reads through MiXCR, listing each CDR3 protein once. The profile covers hundreds of thousands of distinct CDR3 sequences, with about 21% appearing a single time and approximately 3% taken by the ten largest. Sequenced sample: peripheral blood. Receptors originate from a woman between 18 and 29 years old with stable Graves' hyperthyroidism.

The V call is TRBV14, the J call TRBJ2-2, with D possibly matching TRBD1 (6 bases). V was shortened by 1 base and J by 4 bases, with 10 bases between the two germline ends. CDR3 length: 15 residues. Germline V CDR1 and CDR2: SGHDN, FVKESK. The CDR3 protein is CASSQVRGRTGELFF. The CDR3 DNA reads TGTGCCAGCAGCCAAGTCAGGGGACGCACCGGGGAGCTGTTTTTT.

V and J are TRBV5-1 and TRBJ1-2; D remains ambiguous. CDR1 is SGHRS, CDR2 YFSETQ, per germline. CDR3 length equals 13 residues. V lost 0 bases and J 6 bases, leaving 9 bases between the germline ends. This CDR3 is CASSLAVSDGYTF. CDR3 bases: TGCGCCAGCAGCTTGGCTGTCAGCGATGGCTACACCTTC.

The chain uses TRBV12-3 or TRBV12-4 and TRBJ1-2, with D hard to call. This CDR3 spans 13 amino acids. V was shortened by 1 base and J by 8 bases, with 11 bases between the two germline ends. The CDR3: CASSLGQIPGYTF. DNA for the CDR3: TGTGCCAGCAGTTTAGGTCAGATCCCAGGCTACACCTTC.

This clonotype was recorded at least ten times. The chain links TRBV6-5 to TRBJ2-5, with a possible D match to TRBD1 (6 bases). The CDR3 is 14 residues long. Trimming removed 2 bases from V and 2 bases from J, with 9 bases in between. From germline, CDR1 is MNHEY and CDR2 SVGAGI. The CDR3 bases are TGTGCCAGCAGTTACAACGGACAGCAAGAGACCCAGTACTTC. This sequence encodes CASSYNGQQETQYF.

This rearrangement joins TRBV20-1 to TRBJ1-1; no firm D call. The CDR3 runs 15 residues. Germline V lookup: CDR1 DFQATT, CDR2 SNEGSKA (reference sequence). Trimming took 3 bases from V and 0 from J, leaving 14 bases between them. The CDR3 nucleotides are TGCAGTGCTAGGCTTTCCTCTATCATGAACACTGAAGCTTTCTTT. It encodes CSARLSSIMNTEAFF.

The chain links TRBV6-1 to TRBJ1-6; 8 bases line up with TRBD1. CDR3 length: 14 amino acids. Germline values: CDR1 MNHNS, CDR2 SASEGT. Losses at the gene ends were 3 bases for V and 9 bases for J; bases not matched to a gene: 4. The CDR3 sequence: CASSELTGVSPLHF. DNA of the CDR3: TGTGCCAGCAGTGAGCTGACAGGGGTTTCACCCCTCCACTTT.

This clonotype was counted ten times or more. The J gene is TRBJ2-7, the V gene TRBV4-1, with 8 positions matching TRBD1. CDR3 length equals 15 residues. Trimming at V came to 3 bases and at J to 5 bases, leaving 9 bases not matched to a gene. The germline gives CDR1 MGHRA, CDR2 YSYEKL. DNA of the CDR3: TGCGCCAGCAGCCAGATGGGGACAGGTAGGAACGAGCAGTACTTC. It encodes CASSQMGTGRNEQYF.